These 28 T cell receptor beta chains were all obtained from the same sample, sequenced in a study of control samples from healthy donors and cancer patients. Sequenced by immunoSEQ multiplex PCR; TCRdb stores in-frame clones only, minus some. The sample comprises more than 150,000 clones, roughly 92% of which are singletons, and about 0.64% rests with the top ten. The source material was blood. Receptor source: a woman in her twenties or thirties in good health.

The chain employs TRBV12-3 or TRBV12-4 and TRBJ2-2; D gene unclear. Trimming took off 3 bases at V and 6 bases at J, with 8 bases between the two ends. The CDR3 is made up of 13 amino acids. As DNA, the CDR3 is TGTGCCAGCAGTTTTTTCGATGCCGGGGAGCTGTTTTTT. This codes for CASSFFDAGELFF.

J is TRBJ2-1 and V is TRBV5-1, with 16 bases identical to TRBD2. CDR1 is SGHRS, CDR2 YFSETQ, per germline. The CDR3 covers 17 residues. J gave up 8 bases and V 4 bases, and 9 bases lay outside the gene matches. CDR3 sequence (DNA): TGCGCCAGCAGCCGCGGGACTAGCGGGAGGGCTGGCCATGAGCAGTTCTTC. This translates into CASSRGTSGRAGHEQFF.

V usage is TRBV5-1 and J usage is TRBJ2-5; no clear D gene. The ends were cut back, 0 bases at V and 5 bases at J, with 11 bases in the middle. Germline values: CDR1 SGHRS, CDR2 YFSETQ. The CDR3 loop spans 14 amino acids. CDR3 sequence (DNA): TGCGCCAGCAGCTTGGACACTCCAAAGGAGACCCAGTACTTC. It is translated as CASSLDTPKETQYF.

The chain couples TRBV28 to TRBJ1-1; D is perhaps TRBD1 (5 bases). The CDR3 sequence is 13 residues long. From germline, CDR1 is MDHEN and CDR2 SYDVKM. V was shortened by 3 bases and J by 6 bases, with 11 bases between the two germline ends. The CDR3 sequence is CASSFDRLAEAFF. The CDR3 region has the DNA TGTGCCAGCAGTTTCGACAGACTGGCTGAAGCTTTCTTT.

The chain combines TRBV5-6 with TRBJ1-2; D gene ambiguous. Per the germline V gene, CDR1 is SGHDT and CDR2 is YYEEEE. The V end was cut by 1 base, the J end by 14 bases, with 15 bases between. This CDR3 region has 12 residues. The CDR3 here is CASSLSGGLETF. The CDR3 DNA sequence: TGTGCCAGCAGCTTGTCCGGCGGCCTGGAAACCTTC.

The CDR3 reads CASSLGQGGNIQYF. CDR3 sequence (DNA): TGTGCCAGCAGCTTAGGACAGGGAGGAAACATTCAGTACTTC. The rearrangement joins TRBV13 to TRBJ2-4, with D perhaps assigned TRBD1 or TRBD2 (6 bases each). This CDR3 spans 14 amino acids. Looked up from germline, CDR1 is PRHDT and CDR2 is FYEKMQ (reference sequence). Between the trimmed V and J ends, which lost 0 bases and 6 bases, there was a span of 9 bases. Drawing the rest from reference TRBV13 and TRBJ2-4, the complete variable domain is AAGVIQSPRHLIKEKRETATLKCYPIPRHDTVYWYQQGPGQDPQFLISFYEKMQSDKGSIPDRFSAQQFSDYHSELNMSSLELGDSALYFCASSLGQGGNIQYFGAGTRLSVL.

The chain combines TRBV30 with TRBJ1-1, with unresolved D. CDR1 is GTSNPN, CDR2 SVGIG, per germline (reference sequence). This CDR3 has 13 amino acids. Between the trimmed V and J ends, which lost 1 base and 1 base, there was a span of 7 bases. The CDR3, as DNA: TGTGCCTGGAGTGGCCAACCGAACACTGAAGCTTTCTTT. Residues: CAWSGQPNTEAFF.

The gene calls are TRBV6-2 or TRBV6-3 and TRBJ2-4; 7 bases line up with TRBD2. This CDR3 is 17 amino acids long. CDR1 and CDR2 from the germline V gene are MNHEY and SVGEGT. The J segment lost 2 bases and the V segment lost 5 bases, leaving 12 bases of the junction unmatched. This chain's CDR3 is CASSPRVASGSKNIQYF. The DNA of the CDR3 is TGTGCCAGCAGTCCCCGTGTGGCTAGCGGCTCCAAAAACATTCAGTACTTC.

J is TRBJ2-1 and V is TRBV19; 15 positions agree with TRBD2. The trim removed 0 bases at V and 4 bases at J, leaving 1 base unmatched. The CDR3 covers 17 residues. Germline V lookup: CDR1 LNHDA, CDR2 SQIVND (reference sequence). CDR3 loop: CASSIDGTSGRYNEQFF. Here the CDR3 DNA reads TGTGCCAGTAGTATAGACGGGACTAGCGGGAGGTACAATGAGCAGTTCTTC. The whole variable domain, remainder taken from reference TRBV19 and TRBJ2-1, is DGGITQSPKYLFRKEGQNVTLSCEQNLNHDAMYWYRQDPGQGLRLIYYSQIVNDFQKGDIAEGYSVSREKKESFPLTVTSAQKNPTAFYLCASSIDGTSGRYNEQFFGPGTRLTVL.

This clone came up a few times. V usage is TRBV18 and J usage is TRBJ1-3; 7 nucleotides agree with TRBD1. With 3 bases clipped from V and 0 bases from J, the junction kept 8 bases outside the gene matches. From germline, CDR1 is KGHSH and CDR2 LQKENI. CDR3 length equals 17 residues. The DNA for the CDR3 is TGTGCCAGCTCACCCATTACATCAGGGGGCTCTGGAAACACCATATATTTT. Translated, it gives CASSPITSGGSGNTIYF.

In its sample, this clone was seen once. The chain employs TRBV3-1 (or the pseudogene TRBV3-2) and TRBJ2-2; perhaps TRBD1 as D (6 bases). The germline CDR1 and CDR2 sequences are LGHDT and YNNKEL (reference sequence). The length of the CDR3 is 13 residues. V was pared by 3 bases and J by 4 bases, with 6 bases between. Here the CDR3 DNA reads TGTGCCAGCAGCCACAGGGGCACCGGGGAGCTGTTTTTT. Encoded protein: CASSHRGTGELFF.

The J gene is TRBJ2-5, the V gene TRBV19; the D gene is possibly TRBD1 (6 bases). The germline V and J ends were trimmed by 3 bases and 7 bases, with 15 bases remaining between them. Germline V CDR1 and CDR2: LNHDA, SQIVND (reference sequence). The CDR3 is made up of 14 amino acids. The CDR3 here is CASSMGALRGTQYF. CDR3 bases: TGTGCCAGTAGTATGGGGGCCCTGAGGGGGACCCAGTACTTC.

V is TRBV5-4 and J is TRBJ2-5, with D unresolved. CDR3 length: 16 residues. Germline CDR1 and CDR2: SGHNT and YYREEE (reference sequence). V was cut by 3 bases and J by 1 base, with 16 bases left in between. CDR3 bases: TGTGCCAGCAGCTGGGGTCAGGCGGCCTTCCAAGAGACCCAGTACTTC. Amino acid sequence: CASSWGQAAFQETQYF.

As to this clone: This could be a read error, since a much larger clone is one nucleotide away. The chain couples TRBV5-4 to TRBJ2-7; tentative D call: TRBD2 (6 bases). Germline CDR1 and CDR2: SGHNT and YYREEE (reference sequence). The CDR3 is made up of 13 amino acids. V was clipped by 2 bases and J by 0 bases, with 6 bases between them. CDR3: CASSFGSSYEQYF. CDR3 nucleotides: TGTGCCAGCAGCTTCGGGAGCTCCTACGAGCAGTACTTC.

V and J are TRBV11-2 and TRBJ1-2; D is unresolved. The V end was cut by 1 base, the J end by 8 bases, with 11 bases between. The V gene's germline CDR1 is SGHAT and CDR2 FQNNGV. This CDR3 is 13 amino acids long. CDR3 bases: TGTGCCAGCAGCTTAGGCTCAGTGGTAGGCTACACCTTC. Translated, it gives CASSLGSVVGYTF.

The CDR3 spells CASSSGDRNTEAFF. Written as DNA, the CDR3 is TGTGCCAGCAGCTCAGGGGATAGGAACACTGAAGCTTTCTTT. The chain joins TRBV5-4 to TRBJ1-1; weak D call: TRBD1 (6 bases). Trimming took 3 bases from V and 1 from J, leaving 10 bases between them. The CDR3 consists of 14 residues. CDR1 and CDR2 (germline): SGHNT, YYREEE (reference sequence).

CDR3 DNA sequence: TGTGCCAGCAGTTACCGGGATCAGCGGGGCTACAATGAGCAGTTCTTC. Protein: CASSYRDQRGYNEQFF. This chain uses TRBV6-6 with TRBJ2-1; 7 nucleotides align to TRBD2. The germline V gene has CDR1 MNHNY and CDR2 SVGAGI (reference sequence). V was pared by 2 bases and J by 3 bases, with 7 bases of the junction left unmatched. The CDR3 is 16 amino acids.

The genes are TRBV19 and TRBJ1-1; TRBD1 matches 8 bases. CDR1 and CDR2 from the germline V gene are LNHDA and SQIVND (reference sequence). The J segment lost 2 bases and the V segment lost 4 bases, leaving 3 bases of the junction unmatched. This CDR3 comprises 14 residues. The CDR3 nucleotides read TGTGCCAGTAGTACACAGGGGGTTAACACTGAAGCTTTCTTT. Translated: CASSTQGVNTEAFF.

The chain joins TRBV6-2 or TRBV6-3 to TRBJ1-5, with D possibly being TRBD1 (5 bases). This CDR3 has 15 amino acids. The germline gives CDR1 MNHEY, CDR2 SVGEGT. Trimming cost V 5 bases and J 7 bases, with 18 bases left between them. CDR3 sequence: CASSQDMGVRQPQHF. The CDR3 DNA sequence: TGTGCCAGCAGTCAGGATATGGGGGTAAGGCAGCCCCAGCATTTT.

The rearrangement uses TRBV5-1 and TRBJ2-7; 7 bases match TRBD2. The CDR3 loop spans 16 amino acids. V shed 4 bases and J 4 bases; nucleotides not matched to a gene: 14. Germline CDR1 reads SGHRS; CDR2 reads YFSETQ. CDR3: CASSPSLGRASYEQYF. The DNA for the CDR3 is TGCGCCAGCAGCCCCTCTTTGGGGAGGGCCTCTTACGAGCAGTACTTC.

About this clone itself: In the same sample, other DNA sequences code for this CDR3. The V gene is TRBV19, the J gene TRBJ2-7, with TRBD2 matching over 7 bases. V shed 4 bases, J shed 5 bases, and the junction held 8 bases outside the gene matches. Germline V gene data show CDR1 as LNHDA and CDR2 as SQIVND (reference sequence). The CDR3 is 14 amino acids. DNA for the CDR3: TGTGCCAGTAGTACGACGGGGGGAAATAACGAGCAGTACTTC. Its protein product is CASSTTGGNNEQYF.

The CDR3 reads CATSRNAVNEQFF. The CDR3 nucleotides read TGTGCCACCAGCAGAAACGCGGTAAATGAGCAGTTCTTC. The rearrangement joins TRBV15 to TRBJ2-1; D is undetermined. The CDR3 consists of 13 residues. Germline lookup yields CDR1 LNHNV and CDR2 YYDKDF (reference sequence). Trimming cost V 2 bases and J 7 bases, with 9 bases left between them.

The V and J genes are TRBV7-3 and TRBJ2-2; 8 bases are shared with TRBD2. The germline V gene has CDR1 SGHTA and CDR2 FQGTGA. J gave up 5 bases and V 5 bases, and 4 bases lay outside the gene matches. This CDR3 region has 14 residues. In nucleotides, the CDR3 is TGTGCCAGCAGCGGTTTAGCGGGAACCGGGGAGCTGTTTTTT. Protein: CASSGLAGTGELFF.

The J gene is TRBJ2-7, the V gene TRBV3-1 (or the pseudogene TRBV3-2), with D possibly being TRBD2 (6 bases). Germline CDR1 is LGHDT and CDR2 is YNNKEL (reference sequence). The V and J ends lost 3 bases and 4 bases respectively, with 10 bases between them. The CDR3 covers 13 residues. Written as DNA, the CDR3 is TGTGCCAGCAGCCACCGGGAGAGTTACGAGCAGTACTTC. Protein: CASSHRESYEQYF.

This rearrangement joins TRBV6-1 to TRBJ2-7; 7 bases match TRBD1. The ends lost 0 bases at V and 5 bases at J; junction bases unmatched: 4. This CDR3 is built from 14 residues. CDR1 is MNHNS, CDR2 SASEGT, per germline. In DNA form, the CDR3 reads TGTGCCAGCAGTGAAGCACCGACAGGGCACGAGCAGTACTTC. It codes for CASSEAPTGHEQYF.

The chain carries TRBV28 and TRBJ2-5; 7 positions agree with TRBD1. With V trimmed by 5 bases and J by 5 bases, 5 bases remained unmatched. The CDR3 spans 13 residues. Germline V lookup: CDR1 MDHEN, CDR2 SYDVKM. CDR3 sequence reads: CASSTGVRETQYF. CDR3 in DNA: TGTGCCAGCAGTACAGGGGTCCGTGAGACCCAGTACTTC.

This chain's CDR3 is CAWSRTGTQNQPQHF. CDR3 DNA sequence: TGTGCCTGGAGTCGAACCGGGACACAAAACCAGCCCCAGCATTTT. V is TRBV30 and J is TRBJ1-5, with D possibly matching TRBD1 (6 bases). The CDR3 is 15 residues long. Between the trimmed V and J ends, which lost 2 bases and 7 bases, there was a span of 18 bases. Germline lookup yields CDR1 GTSNPN and CDR2 SVGIG (reference sequence).

Written as DNA, the CDR3 is TGTGCCAGCAGCCGGTCGGGCCCCTCCTACGAGCAGTACTTC. It translates to CASSRSGPSYEQYF. This chain joins TRBV27 and TRBJ2-7; D remains ambiguous. Germline-derived CDR1 and CDR2 are MNHEY and SMNVEV (reference sequence). V dropped 6 bases and J dropped 0 bases, with 12 bases sitting between them. The CDR3 totals 14 residues.